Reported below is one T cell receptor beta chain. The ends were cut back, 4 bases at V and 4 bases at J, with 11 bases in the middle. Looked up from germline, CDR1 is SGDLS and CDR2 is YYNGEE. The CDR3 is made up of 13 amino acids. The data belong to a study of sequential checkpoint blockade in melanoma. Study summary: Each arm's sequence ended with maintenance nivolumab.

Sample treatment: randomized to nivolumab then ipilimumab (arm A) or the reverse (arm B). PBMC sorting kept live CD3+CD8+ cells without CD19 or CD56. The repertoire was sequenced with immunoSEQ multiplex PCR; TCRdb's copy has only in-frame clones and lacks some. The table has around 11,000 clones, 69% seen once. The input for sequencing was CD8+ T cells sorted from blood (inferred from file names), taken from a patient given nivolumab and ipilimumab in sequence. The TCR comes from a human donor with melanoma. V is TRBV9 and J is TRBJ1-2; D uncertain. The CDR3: CASSSTHSYGYTF. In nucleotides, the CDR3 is TGTGCCAGCAGCTCGACTCATTCCTATGGCTACACCTTC.